This T cell receptor beta chain came from a study of blood T cell repertoires in COVID-19. Data came from immunoSEQ multiplex PCR; TCRdb stores just in-frame clones and leaves some out. The table records some 40,000 clones, roughly nine tenths of them present only once. The sequence was collected from a man aged 65 to 85 with acute or convalescent COVID-19. Specimen: peripheral blood.

The DNA of the CDR3 is TGTGCCAGCAGACTACAGGGGCCACCCTACGAGCAGTACTTC. Encoded protein: CASRLQGPPYEQYF. The rearrangement links TRBV28 to TRBJ2-7, with 7 bases lining up with TRBD1. Germline V gives CDR1 MDHEN, CDR2 SYDVKM. The CDR3 extends over 14 amino acids. The junction had 7 bases not matched to a gene; V was cut back by 6 bases and J by 2 bases.